A selection of T cell receptor beta chains follows, all from one sample in a study of T-cell reconstitution after alpha-beta-depleted transplantation in children. TCRdb reprocessed the PCR reads via MiXCR and lists one record per CDR3 protein. The sample lists roughly 610,000 distinct CDR3 sequences; roughly a tenth were seen once. The starting material was PBMCs from the stem cell graft donor, obtained from the stem cell graft. These TCRs come from a human donor who donated a stem cell graft to a child with acute myeloid leukemia. Both conserved end residues are part of each CDR3. The order of the fields is clone size, CDR3 length, V gene, D gene, J gene, CDR3 protein, CDR3 DNA. D genes are given only for firm matches. For some rows the clone size is stated as once, few or many, or as a class when expanded; others skip it.

>many|12|TRBV29-1|-|TRBJ2-7
CSVGGGTYEQYF
TGCAGCGTTGGAGGAGGGACCTACGAGCAGTACTTC
>-|16|TRBV14|-|TRBJ2-7
CASSQDQGSLSYEQYF
TGTGCCAGCAGCCAAGATCAGGGCTCGTTATCCTACGAGCAGTACTTC
>many|11|TRBV29-1|-|TRBJ1-4
CSVGLNEKLFF
TGCAGCGTTGGGCTTAATGAAAAACTGTTTTTT
>few|14|TRBV5-5|-|TRBJ1-4
CASSLGDVNEKLFF
TGTGCCAGCAGCTTGGGGGACGTTAATGAAAAACTGTTTTTT
>-|13|TRBV6-1|TRBD1|TRBJ1-4
CASARDRAEKLFF
TGTGCCAGCGCCCGGGACAGGGCTGAAAAACTGTTTTTT
>few|16|TRBV7-2|-|TRBJ2-2
CASSPQALRGTGELFF
TGTGCCAGCAGCCCCCAAGCCCTCCGCGGCACCGGGGAGCTGTTTTTT
>many|15|TRBV5-1|-|TRBJ2-6
CASSLMQAGANVLTF
TGCGCCAGCAGCTTGATGCAGGCTGGGGCCAACGTCCTGACTTTC
>-|12|TRBV29-1|-|TRBJ1-6
CSAGNLNSPLHF
TGCAGCGCAGGAAATCTGAATTCACCCCTCCACTTT
>-|14|TRBV9|TRBD2|TRBJ2-7
CASSVAASGYEQYF
TGTGCCAGCAGCGTAGCGGCTAGCGGTTACGAGCAGTACTTC
>few|15|TRBV12-3/TRBV12-4|-|TRBJ1-1
CASSASWQENTEAFF
TGTGCCAGCAGTGCGTCGTGGCAGGAGAACACTGAAGCTTTCTTT
>few|13|TRBV29-1|TRBD1|TRBJ1-1
CSPSGTGGTEAFF
TGCAGCCCCTCCGGGACAGGGGGAACTGAAGCTTTCTTT
>many|16|TRBV20-1|TRBD1|TRBJ1-3
CSASVLGQGSGNTIYF
TGCAGTGCTAGTGTTCTGGGACAGGGTTCTGGAAACACCATATATTTT
>many|14|TRBV28|-|TRBJ1-2
CASSFRPPLPGYTF
TGTGCCAGCAGTTTCCGGCCGCCTCTCCCGGGCTACACCTTC
>-|14|TRBV29-1|TRBD2|TRBJ2-1
CSVAPLGRGNEQFF
TGCAGCGTTGCCCCTTTAGGGCGGGGGAATGAGCAGTTCTTC
>-|14|TRBV7-2|TRBD2|TRBJ2-2
CASRREVGTGELFF
TGTGCCAGCAGGCGGGAGGTCGGGACCGGGGAGCTGTTTTTT
>few|14|TRBV7-9|TRBD2|TRBJ2-1
CASSPGGSGFEQFF
TGTGCCAGCAGCCCAGGTGGTAGCGGGTTTGAGCAGTTCTTC
>few|16|TRBV4-3|TRBD2|TRBJ2-1
CASSQLSGSSYNEQFF
TGCGCCAGCAGCCAACTAAGCGGGAGTTCCTACAATGAGCAGTTCTTC
>many|14|TRBV2|-|TRBJ2-7
CASSYGGSSYEQYF
TGTGCCAGCAGTTACGGGGGTAGCTCCTACGAGCAGTACTTC
>many|16|TRBV6-1|-|TRBJ1-2
CAVSRSGSGSNYGYTF
TGTGCCGTTTCACGTTCCGGGTCGGGGTCTAACTATGGCTACACCTTC
>many|12|TRBV29-1|-|TRBJ1-2
CSVGQANYGYTF
TGCAGCGTTGGACAGGCTAACTATGGCTACACCTTC
>few|16|TRBV7-9|TRBD2|TRBJ2-1
CASSLLAGVESNEQFF
TGTGCCAGCAGCTTGCTAGCGGGAGTGGAGTCCAATGAGCAGTTCTTC
>few|14|TRBV7-8|-|TRBJ1-5
CASSFEYSNQPQHF
TGTGCCAGCAGCTTTGAATATAGCAATCAGCCCCAGCATTTT
>-|15|TRBV7-6|TRBD2|TRBJ2-3
CASSSKAGGSDTQYF
TGTGCCAGCAGCTCCAAAGCGGGAGGATCAGATACGCAGTATTTT
>many|17|TRBV5-6|TRBD2|TRBJ2-3
CASSLLAGELRTDTQYF
TGTGCCAGCAGCTTACTAGCGGGAGAACTTCGCACAGATACGCAGTATTTT
>few|14|TRBV20-1|-|TRBJ2-7
CSQKGTRSYYEQYF
TGCAGTCAGAAAGGGACTCGATCATACTACGAGCAGTACTTC
>-|15|TRBV9|-|TRBJ2-2
CASSPSELNTGELFF
TGTGCCAGCAGCCCTAGCGAGCTAAACACCGGGGAGCTGTTTTTT
>few|14|TRBV7-2|-|TRBJ2-3
CASSPSAGSDTQYF
TGTGCCAGCAGCCCTTCCGCGGGTTCTGATACGCAGTATTTT
>many|13|TRBV20-1|-|TRBJ2-1
CSASERQYNEQFF
TGCAGTGCGTCAGAGCGCCAGTACAATGAGCAGTTCTTC
>many|14|TRBV12-3/TRBV12-4|-|TRBJ1-1
CASSLAGANTEAFF
TGTGCCAGCAGTTTAGCGGGGGCGAACACTGAAGCTTTCTTT
>many|15|TRBV25-1|TRBD1|TRBJ2-7
CASSLTSGTAIEQYF
TGTGCCAGCAGTTTGACATCCGGGACAGCCATCGAGCAGTACTTC
>few|15|TRBV20-1|-|TRBJ1-2
CSARDNGRGSYGYTF
TGCAGTGCTAGAGATAATGGACGGGGGAGCTATGGCTACACCTTC
>many|14|TRBV11-2|-|TRBJ2-2
CASTSGTYTGELFF
TGTGCCAGCACATCCGGGACTTACACCGGGGAGCTGTTTTTT
>-|12|TRBV29-1|TRBD1|TRBJ2-1
CSGDRTGREQFF
TGCAGCGGGGACCGGACAGGTCGGGAGCAGTTCTTC
>many|13|TRBV28|-|TRBJ1-1
CASSSISRTEAFF
TGTGCCAGCAGTTCAATTTCGAGAACTGAAGCTTTCTTT
>many|13|TRBV29-1|TRBD2|TRBJ2-7
CSVESGTRSEQYF
TGCAGCGTCGAGTCCGGGACTAGAAGCGAGCAGTACTTC
>few|13|TRBV7-3|-|TRBJ1-5
CASSPDGTQPQHF
TGTGCCAGCAGCCCCGACGGAACTCAGCCCCAGCATTTT
>many|17|TRBV15|-|TRBJ2-2
CATSSRGAVANTGELFF
TGTGCCACCAGCAGTCGGGGGGCGGTGGCGAACACCGGGGAGCTGTTTTTT
>many|14|TRBV5-1|TRBD1|TRBJ2-7
CASSSGTGAYEQYF
TGTGCCAGCAGTTCCGGGACAGGAGCCTACGAGCAGTACTTC
>-|16|TRBV5-1|TRBD2|TRBJ2-5
CASSLSGLAGVETQYF
TGCGCCAGCAGCCTATCGGGACTAGCGGGGGTCGAGACCCAGTACTTC
>-|16|TRBV14|-|TRBJ1-1
CASSQDWGFTNTEAFF
TGTGCCAGCAGCCAAGACTGGGGTTTTACGAACACTGAAGCTTTCTTT